A selection of T cell receptor beta chains follows, all from one sample in a study of glioma-infiltrating T cells. MiXCR, applied by TCRdb to the multiplex PCR reads, yields one record per CDR3 protein. The table includes around 100,000 distinct CDR3 sequences, 25% to 35% detected once. The sequenced sample consisted of glioma tissue, nonneoplastic brain tissue, or PBMCs (not recorded which). The receptor set was obtained from a human donor with low-grade glioma or glioblastoma, undergoing nonglioma brain surgery, or in good health (not recorded which). CDR3s include the opening cysteine and the closing phenylalanine or tryptophan. Fields, in order: V gene, D gene, J gene, clone size, CDR3 protein, CDR3 DNA. A D gene is named only where the DNA matches it firmly. Size tells how often a clone was seen (once, few, many) or the class of an expanded clone, and some rows leave it out.

V: TRBV2
D: TRBD1
J: TRBJ2-7
size: few
CDR3: CASRPTGGIYEQYF
DNA: TGTGCCAGCAGACCGACAGGGGGGATCTACGAGCAGTACTTC

V: TRBV7-8
D: -
J: TRBJ2-5
size: few
CDR3: CASSFNFQETQYF
DNA: TGTGCCAGCAGCTTTAATTTCCAAGAGACCCAGTACTTC

V: TRBV28
D: -
J: TRBJ2-7
size: many
CDR3: CASSSHDGFEQYF
DNA: TGTGCCAGCAGCTCCCACGACGGGTTCGAGCAGTACTTC

V: TRBV2
D: TRBD1
J: TRBJ2-1
size: many
CDR3: CASRIGTGRTKADEQFF
DNA: TGTGCCAGCAGAATAGGGACAGGGAGGACAAAGGCGGATGAGCAGTTCTTC

V: TRBV7-8
D: TRBD1
J: TRBJ2-7
size: few
CDR3: CASSTGGSYYEQYF
DNA: TGTGCCAGCAGTACAGGGGGCTCTTACTACGAGCAGTACTTC

V: TRBV3-1
D: TRBD1
J: TRBJ1-4
size: few
CDR3: CASSSRDSATNEKLFF
DNA: TGTGCCAGCAGCTCCCGGGACAGTGCCACTAATGAAAAACTGTTTTTT

V: TRBV19
D: TRBD1
J: TRBJ2-5
size: -
CDR3: CASRSTGVEETQYF
DNA: TGTGCCAGTAGATCTACAGGGGTTGAGGAGACCCAGTACTTC

V: TRBV2
D: -
J: TRBJ1-5
size: few
CDR3: CASSDTASNQPQHF
DNA: TGTGCCAGCAGTGACACAGCTAGCAATCAGCCCCAGCATTTT

V: TRBV12-3/TRBV12-4
D: -
J: TRBJ2-3
size: many
CDR3: CASSFRSGTDTQYF
DNA: TGTGCCAGCAGTTTTCGGAGCGGCACAGATACGCAGTATTTT

V: TRBV11-2
D: -
J: TRBJ2-5
size: many
CDR3: CASSLSGTQYF
DNA: TGTGCCAGCAGCTTATCGGGGACCCAGTACTTC